This T cell receptor beta chain was retrieved from a study of tissue T cells after allogeneic stem cell transplantation. For the study at large: Pathologist review favored tissue samples showing histologically apparent lymphocytes.

Sequencing used immunoSEQ multiplex PCR; TCRdb keeps in-frame clones, though not all of them. The sample has about 6,300 clones; about 74% are singletons. The source is a woman aged 18-55 years with breast cancer. The specimen comprised tissue from the rectum, sampled at autopsy.

CDR3 sequence: CASSQAPNYEQYF. The CDR3 nucleotides are TGTGCCAGCAGCCAAGCTCCTAACTACGAGCAGTACTTC. The chain employs TRBV4-2 and TRBJ2-7; D gene ambiguous. V was pared by 1 base and J by 3 bases, with 7 bases between. The CDR3 runs 13 residues. Looked up from germline, CDR1 is LGHNA and CDR2 is YNFKEQ.